This record looks at one T cell receptor beta chain sequence and its context. This clone has just a few counts. Its antigen is currently not known. Base qualities are not at hand, and no much larger clone is one base apart. The CDR3 starts with the cysteine, ends with the phenylalanine, and has 13 residues. Just the 39-base CDR3 DNA is kept, in frame starting at base 1. As encoded in the germline V gene (reference sequence), CDR1 is SGHNT while CDR2 is YYREEE. At the junction V is shortened by 5 bases and J by 4 bases; bases outside the gene matches: 4. What this sample's time point label stands for: week 5, during vaccination. Each vaccine dose was 300 ug of a 20-mer mutant IDH1 peptide in Montanide, given subcutaneously with topical imiquimod. Donors had newly diagnosed WHO grade 3 or 4 IDH1-mutant astrocytomas with loss of nuclear ATRX. The samples were drawn from NOA16, a multicentre, single-arm, open-label phase I trial in Germany that tested a mutant IDH1 peptide vaccine in humans for the first time. Genomic DNA for TCRB sequencing was extracted from EDTA blood using the DNeasy Blood and Tissue Kit.

Library method: the immunoSEQ multiplex PCR assay. Rearranged TCR beta chain sequences were amplified with the hsTCRB Kit following the manufacturer's protocol. TCRB libraries were sequenced on an Illumina MiSeq. Per the original workflow: Demultiplexing, trimming and gene mapping were performed with the kit vendor's proprietary platform. In its TCRdb copy, this immuneACCESS table keeps in-frame sequences only and misses some clones. Where compared with another copy, unresolved V genes explain less than half of these, and the others have no known cause. The V and J calls and the clone size are those of that table, but D and trimming were determined from the DNA. Recorded for this sample are more than 40,000 clones; around 80% of them occurred a single time. The ten largest clones represent 1.8% of the sample. The data were obtained in a study of a mutant IDH1 vaccine in newly diagnosed glioma (dated by TCRdb to 2020 to 2022). As for the study more broadly: Patients received eight vaccinations in weeks 1, 3, 5, 7, 11, 15, 19 and 23, corresponding to visits V03 through V10. Peripheral blood was collected at six visits: V03 (baseline), V05, V07, V10, V12 and V13. Longitudinal TCRB deep sequencing was performed for fewer than 30 treated patients wherever samples were available for exploratory analyses. Vaccination started 4-6 weeks after radiotherapy alone, or was given together with temozolomide cycles in the groups whose treatment included chemotherapy. Prior to enrollment, patients had been given standard therapy consisting of radiotherapy alone, temozolomide alone, or radiochemotherapy with temozolomide, with the combination given to most patients. Of the 32 patients who were treated, about 62% were male and roughly 38% were female, and the mean age was approximately 40 years. Findings and caveats that apply to the study as a whole: Availability determined which PBMC samples were chosen for TCRB deep sequencing. Immune responses induced by the vaccine were seen in around 93% of patients across multiple MHC alleles. According to the authors, sample limitations meant that analyses of patient blood samples could not be reproduced. Pseudoprogression seemed to be unrelated to changes in the top peripheral T cell clonotypes found by TCRB sequencing.

The sequence joins TRBV5-4 to TRBJ1-1; TRBD1 matches 8 bases in the middle. The sample in question was PBMCs, obtained from a glioma patient whose treatment included an IDH1 peptide vaccine. The TCR comes from a woman in her thirties or forties with glioma. Here the CDR3 is given as CASSRQGSTEAFF. The DNA is as follows: TGTGCCAGCAGTCGACAGGGGTCCACTGAAGCTTTCTTT.